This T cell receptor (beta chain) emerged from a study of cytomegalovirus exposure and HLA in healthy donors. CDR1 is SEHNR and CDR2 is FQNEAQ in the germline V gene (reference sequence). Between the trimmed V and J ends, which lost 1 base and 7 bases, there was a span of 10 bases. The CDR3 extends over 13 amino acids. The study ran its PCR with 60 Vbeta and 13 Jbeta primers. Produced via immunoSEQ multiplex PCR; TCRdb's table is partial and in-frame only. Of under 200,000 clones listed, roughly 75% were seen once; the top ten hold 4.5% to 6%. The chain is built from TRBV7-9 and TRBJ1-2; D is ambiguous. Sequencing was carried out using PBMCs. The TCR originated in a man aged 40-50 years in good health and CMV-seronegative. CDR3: CASSLDRSTGYTF. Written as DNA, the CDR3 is TGTGCCAGCAGCTTAGACAGAAGTACTGGCTACACCTTC. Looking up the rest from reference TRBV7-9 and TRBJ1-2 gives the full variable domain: DTGVSQNPRHKITKRGQNVTFRCDPISEHNRLYWYRQTLGQGPEFLTYFQNEAQLEKSRLLSDRFSAERPKGSFSTLEIQRTEQGDSAMYLCASSLDRSTGYTFGSGTRLTVV.